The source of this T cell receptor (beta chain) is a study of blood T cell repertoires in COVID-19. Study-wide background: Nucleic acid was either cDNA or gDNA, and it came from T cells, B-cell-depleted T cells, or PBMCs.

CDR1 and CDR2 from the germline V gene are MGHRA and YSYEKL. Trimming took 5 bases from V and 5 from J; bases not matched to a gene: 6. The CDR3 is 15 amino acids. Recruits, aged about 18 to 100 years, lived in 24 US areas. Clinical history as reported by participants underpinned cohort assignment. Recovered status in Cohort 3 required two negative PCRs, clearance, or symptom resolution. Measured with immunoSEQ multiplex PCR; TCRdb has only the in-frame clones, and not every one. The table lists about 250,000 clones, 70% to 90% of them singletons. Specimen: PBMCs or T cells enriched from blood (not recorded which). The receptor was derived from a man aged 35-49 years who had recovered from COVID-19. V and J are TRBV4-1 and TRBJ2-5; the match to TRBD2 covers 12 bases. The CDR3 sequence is CASSGLAGIPETQYF. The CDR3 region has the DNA TGCGCCAGCAGCGGACTAGCGGGAATACCGGAGACCCAGTACTTC.